This entry features one TCR beta chain sequence. The data belong to a study of blood T cell repertoires in COVID-19. This CDR3 is 16 amino acids long. Germline V gene sequence: CDR1 SGHRS, CDR2 YFSETQ. Trimming cost V 0 bases and J 4 bases; bases outside gene matches: 8. Authors' methods: Amplification from reference gene primers served as the basis for estimated nucleated cell counts. Measured with immunoSEQ multiplex PCR; TCRdb has only the in-frame clones, and not every one. V, J and clone size are taken as reported in that table, and D and trimming were inferred from the DNA itself. The sample consists of about 150,000 clones, about 82% of them appearing once.

This receptor was taken from a woman between 35 and 50 years old with active or convalescent COVID-19. The chain combines TRBV5-1 with TRBJ1-1, with TRBD1 matching over 8 bases. Material for sequencing was peripheral blood. The CDR3 sequence is CASSLGTGWGSTEAFF. CDR3 in DNA: TGCGCCAGCAGCTTGGGGACAGGGTGGGGAAGCACTGAAGCTTTCTTT.